A single sample is the source of the 19 T cell receptor beta chains below, sequenced in a study of regulatory T cells in long-lasting Graves disease. Arm-PCR with iRepertoire HTBI primers amplified the CDR3 regions for these TCR beta libraries. From the multiplex PCR reads, TCRdb called clonotypes with MiXCR, one entry per CDR3 protein. This sample has a few hundred thousand distinct CDR3 sequences; 20% to 25% occur once, and the top ten carry around 13%. The time point: persistent/refractory GD, antithyroid drugs over 5 years with positive TRAb. Preparation of the TCR library used RNA extracted from PBMCs. The specimen was peripheral blood mononuclear cells (PBMCs), collected when the disease was refractory, from a patient treated with antithyroid drugs. These receptors all come from a female donor with Graves disease.

The rearrangement links TRBV19 to TRBJ2-2; maybe TRBD1 (5 bases). Germline loops: CDR1 LNHDA, CDR2 SQIVND (reference sequence). V dropped 6 bases and J dropped 6 bases, with 17 bases sitting between them. The CDR3 has 15 amino acids. The CDR3 region has the DNA TGTGCCAGTAGAGTCCCTGGGGCGGCGGCCGGGGAGCTGTTTTTT. Amino acid sequence: CASRVPGAAAGELFF.

CDR3 DNA: TGTGCCAGTAGTTTGAGGACAGAAAACGGGGAGCTGTTTTTT. Translating it yields CASSLRTENGELFF. The chain links TRBV19 to TRBJ2-2; tentatively, D is TRBD1 (6 bases). Deletions cut 5 bases from V and 7 bases from J, with 14 bases between. CDR3 length equals 14 residues. The germline CDR1 and CDR2 sequences are LNHDA and SQIVND (reference sequence).

This clonotype was seen repeatedly, ten times or more. V usage is TRBV11-2 and J usage is TRBJ2-7; 9 bases fit TRBD1. The CDR3 contains 14 residues. V shed 3 bases and J 5 bases; nucleotides not matched to a gene: 5. Germline V lookup: CDR1 SGHAT, CDR2 FQNNGV. The DNA for the CDR3 is TGTGCCAGCAGCTTGACAGGGGGACTAAACGAGCAGTACTTC. It specifies CASSLTGGLNEQYF. Complete variable domain (other parts from reference TRBV11-2 and TRBJ2-7): EAGVAQSPRYKIIEKRQSVAFWCNPISGHATLYWYQQILGQGPKLLIQFQNNGVVDDSQLPKDRFSAERLKGVDSTLKIQPAKLEDSAVYLCASSLTGGLNEQYFGPGTRLTVT.

The V gene is TRBV6-5, the J gene TRBJ1-3; no definite D call. The CDR3 sequence is 18 residues long. Germline V gene sequence: CDR1 MNHEY, CDR2 SVGAGI. V was pared by 0 bases and J by 3 bases, with 18 bases between. CDR3 bases: TGTGCCAGCAGTTACTCGGGTCGGGGAGCGACCTTTGGAAACACCATATATTTT. Amino acid sequence: CASSYSGRGATFGNTIYF.

This clonotype came up many times. The chain joins TRBV28 to TRBJ2-7; 7 nucleotides line up with TRBD2. Germline V gene data show CDR1 as MDHEN and CDR2 as SYDVKM. This CDR3 region has 14 residues. With V trimmed by 5 bases and J by 6 bases, 10 bases remained unmatched. Here the CDR3 reads CASSAGGRAAEQYF. CDR3 nucleotides: TGTGCCAGCAGTGCCGGGGGGAGGGCTGCCGAGCAGTACTTC. Together with reference TRBV28 and TRBJ2-7, the CDR3 gives the full variable domain: DVKVTQSSRYLVKRTGEKVFLECVQDMDHENMFWYRQDPGLGLRLIYFSYDVKMKEKGDIPEGYSVSREKKERFSLILESASTNQTSMYLCASSAGGRAAEQYFGPGTRLTVT.

This clonotype was observed many times. The chain recombines TRBV6-1 with TRBJ2-4; D gene uncertain. CDR3 length equals 11 residues. Trimming stripped 1 base from V and 9 bases from J, with 4 bases between. CDR1 MNHNS and CDR2 SASEGT come from the germline V gene. CDR3 bases: TGTGCCAGCAGTGAAGGGGGCATTCAGTACTTC. Its protein product is CASSEGGIQYF.

The chain recombines TRBV20-1 with TRBJ1-1; TRBD1 might be the D (5 bases). This CDR3 is built from 12 residues. V was pared by 5 bases and J by 7 bases, with 14 bases between. Germline CDR1 and CDR2: DFQATT and SNEGSKA (reference sequence). The CDR3 protein is CSACLLDSEAFF. CDR3 nucleotides: TGCAGTGCTTGCCTATTAGACAGTGAAGCTTTCTTT.

Of note for this clonotype: This may be a read error, as it is one base from a much larger clone. This chain links TRBV6-5 with TRBJ1-6; TRBD1 matches 11 bases. Germline lookup yields CDR1 MNHEY and CDR2 SVGAGI. The CDR3 sequence is 15 residues long. Trimming cost V 2 bases and J 8 bases; bases outside gene matches: 2. The CDR3, as DNA: TGTGCCAGCAGTTACCCGGGACAGGGGGATTCACCCCTCCACTTT. Translation gives CASSYPGQGDSPLHF.

This clonotype was seen more than once but under ten times. This chain connects TRBV7-2 to TRBJ2-2; TRBD2 matches 11 bases. The CDR3 extends over 18 amino acids. Germline V gene data show CDR1 as SGHTA and CDR2 as FQGNSA. V was pared by 5 bases and J by 4 bases, with 12 bases of the junction left unmatched. The CDR3 sequence: CASSGPFQLAGVTGELFF. CDR3 nucleotides: TGTGCCAGCAGCGGACCTTTTCAACTAGCGGGAGTCACCGGGGAGCTGTTTTTT. Full variable domain (missing parts from reference TRBV7-2 and TRBJ2-2): GAGVSQSPSNKVTEKGKDVELRCDPISGHTALYWYRQSLGQGLEFLIYFQGNSAPDKSGLPSDRFSAERTGGSVSTLTIQRTQQEDSAVYLCASSGPFQLAGVTGELFFGEGSRLTVL.

This clonotype has a count of ten or more. The chain carries TRBV7-9 and TRBJ2-7, with 8 bases that match TRBD2. Unmatched junction bases numbered 5, after V lost 3 bases and J lost 1 base. The CDR3 is made up of 15 amino acids. Germline lookup yields CDR1 SEHNR and CDR2 FQNEAQ (reference sequence). CDR3 DNA: TGTGCCAGCAGCTTCGGGGGGGGCGCATCCTACGAGCAGTACTTC. Amino acids: CASSFGGGASYEQYF.

This chain uses TRBV7-6 with TRBJ2-2; D perhaps matches TRBD2 (5 bases). The CDR3 length is 15 residues. Germline values: CDR1 SGHVS, CDR2 FNYEAQ. V shed 6 bases and J shed 3 bases, with 14 bases lying between them. The CDR3 DNA is TGTGCCAGCAGTCTAGAGGGCTTCCACACCGGGGAGCTGTTTTTT. As protein: CASSLEGFHTGELFF.

This clonotype was counted many times. The chain is built from TRBV11-2 and TRBJ1-1, with unresolved D. Between the trimmed V and J ends, which lost 0 bases and 5 bases, there was a span of 7 bases. The CDR3 runs 13 residues. CDR1 SGHAT and CDR2 FQNNGV come from the germline V gene. The chain's CDR3 is CASSLEEATEAFF. CDR3 nucleotides: TGTGCCAGCAGCTTAGAAGAAGCTACTGAAGCTTTCTTT.

The chain links TRBV6-5 to TRBJ2-5; 11 bases agree with TRBD2. The CDR3 spans 16 residues. Germline V gives CDR1 MNHEY, CDR2 SVGAGI. Germline trimming cut 4 bases from V and 1 base from J; bases unmatched to any gene: 5. The CDR3 region is CASSFASGGIQETQYF. CDR3 nucleotide sequence: TGTGCCAGCAGTTTCGCTAGCGGGGGGATCCAAGAGACCCAGTACTTC.

The genes are TRBV29-1 and TRBJ2-7, with D possibly matching TRBD2 (5 bases). The CDR3 sequence is 12 residues long. The V end was cut by 7 bases, the J end by 0 bases, with 10 bases between. Looked up from germline, CDR1 is SQVTM and CDR2 is ANQGSEA. In nucleotides, the CDR3 is TGCAGCGCCCGGGATGGCTCCTACGAGCAGTACTTC. It yields the protein CSARDGSYEQYF.

This clonotype was observed a handful of times. The CDR3 is CSPGTGGDEQYF. In nucleotides, the CDR3 is TGCAGTCCCGGGACAGGGGGTGACGAGCAGTACTTC. The chain couples TRBV20-1 to TRBJ2-7; 11 bases agree with TRBD1. The CDR3 runs to 12 residues. Germline V gives CDR1 DFQATT, CDR2 SNEGSKA (reference sequence). J was trimmed by 5 bases and V by 8 bases; bases with no gene match: 5.

The rearrangement joins TRBV5-1 to TRBJ1-5; D uncertain. The CDR3 has 15 amino acids. Germline CDR1 and CDR2: SGHRS and YFSETQ. The V end was cut by 4 bases, the J end by 0 bases, with 11 bases between. The CDR3 coding sequence is TGCGCCAGCAGCCCCCTCGGCGGTAGCAATCAGCCCCAGCATTTT. Its protein is CASSPLGGSNQPQHF.

This chain uses TRBV18 with TRBJ2-6; D is ambiguous. The CDR3 covers 17 residues. Trimming cost V 0 bases and J 3 bases, with 12 bases left between them. Germline CDR1 KGHSH, CDR2 LQKENI. CDR3 in DNA: TGTGCCAGCTCACCACCAGTGGGGATCGGTGGGGCCAACGTCCTGACTTTC. This gives the protein CASSPPVGIGGANVLTF.

This clonotype was recorded at least ten times. The V and J genes are TRBV12-3 or TRBV12-4 and TRBJ1-2; possible D gene TRBD1, 5 bases. The CDR3 loop spans 12 amino acids. Between the trimmed V and J ends, which lost 4 bases and 8 bases, there was a span of 11 bases. The DNA for the CDR3 is TGTGCCAGCAGTTCCGGGACGTTCGGCTACACCTTC. Translation: CASSSGTFGYTF.

This clonotype was found many times. The chain couples TRBV12-5 to TRBJ1-5; unclear D gene. Germline CDR1 LGHNT, CDR2 FRNRAP. V gave up 5 bases and J gave up 9 bases, with 14 bases separating them. The CDR3 has 13 amino acids. CDR3 protein: CASGNQAHWPQHF. The CDR3 bases are TGTGCTAGTGGTAATCAGGCCCACTGGCCCCAGCATTTT. Full variable domain (outside the CDR3, taken from reference TRBV12-5 and TRBJ1-5): DARVTQTPRHKVTEMGQEVTMRCQPILGHNTVFWYRQTMMQGLELLAYFRNRAPLDDSGMPKDRFSAEMPDATLATLKIQPSEPRDSAVYFCASGNQAHWPQHFGDGTRLSIL.